The text below deals with one T cell receptor (beta chain). The antigen is not known. Tumor samples were obtained before definitive surgery or chemotherapy. The data were produced by immunoSEQ multiplex PCR, yet TCRdb's version contains in-frame clones alone and is incomplete. The data show about 36,000 clones, with 79% seen just once and approximately 3.1% held by the top ten. These data belong to a study of high-grade serous ovarian cancer treatment subgroups. Turning to the study itself: On average, 14,192 reads and roughly 7,000 unique TCR beta rearrangements were obtained per sample.

General study points: Tumors within one patient showed repertoire similarity of about 0.11 to 0.85. These tumor repertoires lack spatial information from bulk sequencing. CDR1 and CDR2 were left unanalyzed; analyses focused on CDR3.

The CDR3 spans 14 residues. Germline CDR1 SGDLS, CDR2 YYNGEE. V dropped 3 bases and J dropped 4; count of bases not matched to a gene: 4. The sequence was obtained from a human donor with high-grade serous ovarian cancer. The V and J genes are TRBV9 and TRBJ2-5, with 9 nucleotides matching TRBD2. The sample was tumor tissue. The CDR3: CASSGRGGGETQYF. The CDR3 region has the DNA TGTGCCAGCAGCGGCCGCGGGGGGGGAGAGACCCAGTACTTC.